This section outlines one T cell receptor beta chain sequence together with its context. Which antigen it targets is not known. No clone much larger than this one lies a single base away; base qualities are absent. Patients with a history of autoimmune disease or receiving systemic immunosuppression were excluded from the trial. Peripheral blood for TCR sequencing was collected from all dose cohorts at baseline, on cycle 4 day 1, and on cycle 7 day 1. Samples were obtained from an open-label, multicenter, first-in-human phase I dose-escalation trial of ivuxolimab. Adults with locally advanced or metastatic melanoma, renal cell carcinoma, hepatocellular carcinoma or head and neck squamous cell carcinoma were enrolled in the trial. Before TCR sequencing, CD4+ T cells and CD8+ T cells from peripheral blood were sorted into separate populations. From its cysteine to its phenylalanine, the CDR3 spans 12 amino acids. The only DNA kept is the CDR3, 36 bases in frame from the first base. V gives up 2 bases and J gives up 3 bases, and the segment between their germline ends measures 5 bases. Looking up the germline V gene yields CDR1 SQVTM and CDR2 ANQGSEA.

This entry belongs to a study of OX40 agonist ivuxolimab in advanced cancers. With respect to the entire study: Ivuxolimab was a fully human IgG2 agonistic monoclonal antibody targeting the costimulatory receptor OX40 (CD134). The purpose of peripheral TCRbeta sequencing was to test whether ivuxolimab changed TCR sequence diversity and led to clonal T-cell expansion. Partial responses were achieved by three dose-escalation patients, of whom one had hepatocellular carcinoma and two had cutaneous melanoma. The monotherapy dose-escalation portion (N of about 50 patients) of the phase I ivuxolimab trial is reported in the paper. Prior anti-PD-1, anti-PD-L1 or anti-CTLA-4 therapy was permitted, and about two fifths of dose-escalation patients had received checkpoint inhibitors. In the dose-escalation cohort, roughly four fifths of patients were male, and the mean age was roughly 60 years, with a range of about 23 to 90. Intravenous ivuxolimab was administered to patients every 2 weeks at six dose levels: 0.01, 0.1, 0.3, 1.5, 3 and 10 mg/kg. Among the approximately 54 dose-escalation patients, around 19 had hepatocellular carcinoma, about 15 melanoma, 9 renal cell carcinoma and 9 head and neck cancer. Overall results and qualifications from the work: Low levels of normalized T-cell clonal expansion were also seen in some patients who did not respond. The antigen specificity of the clonally expanded peripheral T cells was not determined. After ivuxolimab, more expanded clones were found on average in CD8+ T cells than in CD4+ T cells. In partial responders in the 0.1-3.0 mg/kg groups, normalized peripheral clonal expansion was found to be among the lowest, especially among CD8+ T cells. Clonal expansion of both CD4+ and CD8+ blood T cells was observed from baseline to week 6 at doses 0.1 to 3.0 mg/kg.

Genomic DNA was isolated from the sorted cells so that the TCRbeta CDR3 region could be sequenced. TCRbeta CDR3 regions were sequenced using the immunoSEQ Assay. The immuneACCESS repertoire file appears here via TCRdb, limited to in-frame rearrangements. These files lack a portion of the clones; in checked studies, under half of the deficit traces to unresolved V genes, and the cause of the others is not known. Across this sample there are around 29,000 clones, with 81% seen only once. The ten largest clones capture 32% of the sample. In this chain, TRBV29-1 is recombined with TRBJ2-1; the D gene remains uncertain. This TCR derives from an adult with an advanced solid tumor such as melanoma, head and neck, liver or kidney cancer. Sample: CD4+ or CD8+ T cells sorted from blood, taken in a trial of the OX40 agonist ivuxolimab. The nucleotide sequence is given as TGCAGCGTTGAAAGGTTCTACAATGAGCAGTTCTTC. It is translated as CSVERFYNEQFF.